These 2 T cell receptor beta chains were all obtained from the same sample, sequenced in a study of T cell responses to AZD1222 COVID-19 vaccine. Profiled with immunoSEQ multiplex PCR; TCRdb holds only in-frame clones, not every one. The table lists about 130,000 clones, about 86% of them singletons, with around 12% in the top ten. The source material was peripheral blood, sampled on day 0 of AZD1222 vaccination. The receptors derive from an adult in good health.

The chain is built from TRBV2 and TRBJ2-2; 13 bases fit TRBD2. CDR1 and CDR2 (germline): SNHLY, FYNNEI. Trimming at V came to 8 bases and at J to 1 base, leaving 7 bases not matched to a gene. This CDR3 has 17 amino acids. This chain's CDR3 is CASLPTSGGVNTGELFF. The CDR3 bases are TGTGCCAGCCTACCCACTAGCGGGGGGGTGAACACCGGGGAGCTGTTTTTT.

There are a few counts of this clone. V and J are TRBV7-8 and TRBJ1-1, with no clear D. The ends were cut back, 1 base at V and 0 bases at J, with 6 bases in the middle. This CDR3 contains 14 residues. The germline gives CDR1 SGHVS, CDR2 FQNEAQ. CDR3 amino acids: CASSLGRMNTEAFF. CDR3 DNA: TGTGCCAGCAGCTTAGGGCGAATGAACACTGAAGCTTTCTTT.